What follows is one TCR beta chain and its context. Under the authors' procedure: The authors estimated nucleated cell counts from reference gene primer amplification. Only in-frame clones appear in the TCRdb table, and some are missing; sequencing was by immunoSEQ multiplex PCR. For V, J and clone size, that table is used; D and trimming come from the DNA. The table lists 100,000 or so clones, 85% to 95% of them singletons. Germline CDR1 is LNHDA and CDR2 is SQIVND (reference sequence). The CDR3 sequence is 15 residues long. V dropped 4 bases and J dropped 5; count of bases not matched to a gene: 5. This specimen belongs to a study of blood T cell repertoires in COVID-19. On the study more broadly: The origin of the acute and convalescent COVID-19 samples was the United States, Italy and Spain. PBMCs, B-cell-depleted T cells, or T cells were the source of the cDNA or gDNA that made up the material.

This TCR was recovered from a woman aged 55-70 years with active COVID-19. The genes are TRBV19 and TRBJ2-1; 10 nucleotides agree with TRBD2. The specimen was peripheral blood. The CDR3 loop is CASSRGSGRDNEQFF. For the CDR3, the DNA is TGTGCCAGTAGTAGGGGGAGCGGGAGGGACAATGAGCAGTTCTTC.